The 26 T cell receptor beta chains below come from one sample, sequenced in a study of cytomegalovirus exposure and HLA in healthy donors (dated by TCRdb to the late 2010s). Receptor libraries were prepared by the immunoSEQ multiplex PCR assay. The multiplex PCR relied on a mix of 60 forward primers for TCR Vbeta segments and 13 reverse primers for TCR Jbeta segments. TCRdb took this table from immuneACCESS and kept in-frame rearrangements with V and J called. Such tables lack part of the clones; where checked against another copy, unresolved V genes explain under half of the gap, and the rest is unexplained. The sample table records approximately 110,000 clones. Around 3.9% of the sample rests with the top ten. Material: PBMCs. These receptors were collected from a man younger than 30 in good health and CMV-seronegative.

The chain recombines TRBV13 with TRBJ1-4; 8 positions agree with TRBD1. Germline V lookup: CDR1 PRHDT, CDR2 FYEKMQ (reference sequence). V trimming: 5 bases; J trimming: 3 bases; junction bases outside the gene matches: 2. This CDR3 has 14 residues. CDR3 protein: CASSEQGANEKLFF. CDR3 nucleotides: TGTGCCAGCAGCGAACAGGGGGCTAATGAAAAACTGTTTTTT.

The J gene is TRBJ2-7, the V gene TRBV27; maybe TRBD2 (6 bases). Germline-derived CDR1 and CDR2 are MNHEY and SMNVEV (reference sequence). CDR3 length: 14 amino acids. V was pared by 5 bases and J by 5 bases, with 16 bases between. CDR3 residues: CASSPTRGLNEQYF. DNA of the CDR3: TGTGCCAGCAGTCCCACTAGGGGACTCAACGAGCAGTACTTC.

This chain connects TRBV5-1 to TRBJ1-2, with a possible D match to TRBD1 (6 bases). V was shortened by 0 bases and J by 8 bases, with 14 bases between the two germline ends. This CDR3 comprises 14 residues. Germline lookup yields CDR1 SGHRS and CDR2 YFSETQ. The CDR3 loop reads CASSLDRDNGGYTF. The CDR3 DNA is TGCGCCAGCAGCTTGGACCGGGACAATGGGGGCTACACCTTC.

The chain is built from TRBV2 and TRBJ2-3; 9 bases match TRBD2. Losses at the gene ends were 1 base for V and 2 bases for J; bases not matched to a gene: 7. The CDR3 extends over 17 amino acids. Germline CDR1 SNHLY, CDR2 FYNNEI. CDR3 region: CASSEGLLAGITDTQYF. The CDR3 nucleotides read TGTGCCAGCAGTGAAGGGCTGCTAGCGGGGATCACAGATACGCAGTATTTT.

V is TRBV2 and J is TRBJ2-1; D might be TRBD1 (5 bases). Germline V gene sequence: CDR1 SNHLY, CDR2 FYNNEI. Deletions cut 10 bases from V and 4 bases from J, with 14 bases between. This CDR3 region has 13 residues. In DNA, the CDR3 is TGTGCCACCCAGGGCAGCCAGTACAATGAGCAGTTCTTC. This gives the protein CATQGSQYNEQFF.

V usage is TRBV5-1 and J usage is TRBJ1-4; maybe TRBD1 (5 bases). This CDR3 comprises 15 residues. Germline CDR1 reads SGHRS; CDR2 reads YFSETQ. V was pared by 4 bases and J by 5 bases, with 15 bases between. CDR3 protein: CASSGGGTGNEKLFF. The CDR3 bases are TGCGCCAGCAGCGGGGGGGGGACTGGGAATGAAAAACTGTTTTTT.

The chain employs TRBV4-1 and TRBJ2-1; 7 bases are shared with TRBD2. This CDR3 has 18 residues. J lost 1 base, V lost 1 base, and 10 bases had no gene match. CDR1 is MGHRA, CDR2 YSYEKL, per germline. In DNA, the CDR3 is TGCGCCAGCAGCCAAGGTACCAGCGGGGAATTATCCTACAATGAGCAGTTCTTC. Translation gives CASSQGTSGELSYNEQFF.

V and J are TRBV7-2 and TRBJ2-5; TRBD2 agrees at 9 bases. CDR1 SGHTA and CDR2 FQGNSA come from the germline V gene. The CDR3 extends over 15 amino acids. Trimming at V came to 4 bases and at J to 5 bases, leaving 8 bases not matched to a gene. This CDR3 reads CASSSAGGRSETQYF. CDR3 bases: TGTGCCAGCAGCTCCGCGGGGGGGCGATCGGAGACCCAGTACTTC.

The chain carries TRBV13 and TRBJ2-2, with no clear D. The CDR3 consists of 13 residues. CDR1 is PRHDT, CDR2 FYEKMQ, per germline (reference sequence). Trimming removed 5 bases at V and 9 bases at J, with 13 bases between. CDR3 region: CASSLTLGRELFF. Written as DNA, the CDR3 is TGTGCCAGCAGCCTCACGCTTGGCCGGGAGCTGTTTTTT. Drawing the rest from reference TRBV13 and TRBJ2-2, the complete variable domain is AAGVIQSPRHLIKEKRETATLKCYPIPRHDTVYWYQQGPGQDPQFLISFYEKMQSDKGSIPDRFSAQQFSDYHSELNMSSLELGDSALYFCASSLTLGRELFFGEGSRLTVL.

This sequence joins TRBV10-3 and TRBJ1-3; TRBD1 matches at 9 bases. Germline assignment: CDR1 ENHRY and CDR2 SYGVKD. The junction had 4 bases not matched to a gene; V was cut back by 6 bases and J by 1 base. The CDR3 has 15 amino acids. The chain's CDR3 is CAIRGTGTSGNTIYF. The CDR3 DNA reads TGTGCCATCAGAGGGACAGGGACGTCTGGAAACACCATATATTTT.

The CDR3 coding sequence is TGTGCCAGCAGCTCTTTGGGGGGGATGGGGACCGCTGTGGGTCCGTACTTC. Amino acids: CASSSLGGMGTAVGPYF. V gene TRBV5-5 combines with J gene TRBJ2-7; 7 positions agree with TRBD2. The CDR3 runs 17 residues. Germline CDR1 and CDR2: SGHKS and YYEKEE (reference sequence). Trimming removed 3 bases from V and 12 bases from J; junction bases left unmatched: 24.

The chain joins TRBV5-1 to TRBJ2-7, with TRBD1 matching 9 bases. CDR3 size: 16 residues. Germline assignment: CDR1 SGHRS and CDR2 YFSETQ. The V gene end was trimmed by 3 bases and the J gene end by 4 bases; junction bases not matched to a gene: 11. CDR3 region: CASSSPRQGGVYEQYF. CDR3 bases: TGCGCCAGCAGCTCGCCAAGACAGGGGGGAGTTTACGAGCAGTACTTC.

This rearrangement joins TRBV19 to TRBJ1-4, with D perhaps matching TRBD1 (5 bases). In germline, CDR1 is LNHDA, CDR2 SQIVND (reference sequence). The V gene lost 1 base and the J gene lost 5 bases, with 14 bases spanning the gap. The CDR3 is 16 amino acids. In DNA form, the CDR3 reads TGTGCCAGTAGTATAGGTCGATCCAGGGCCAATGAAAAACTGTTTTTT. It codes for CASSIGRSRANEKLFF.

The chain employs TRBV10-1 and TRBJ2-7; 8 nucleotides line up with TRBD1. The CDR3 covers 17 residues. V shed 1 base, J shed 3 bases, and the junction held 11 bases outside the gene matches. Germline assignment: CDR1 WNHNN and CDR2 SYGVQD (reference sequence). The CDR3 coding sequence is TGCGCCAGCAGTGAGTTGAGGAAAACAGGGGGGAGCTACGAGCAGTACTTC. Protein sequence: CASSELRKTGGSYEQYF.

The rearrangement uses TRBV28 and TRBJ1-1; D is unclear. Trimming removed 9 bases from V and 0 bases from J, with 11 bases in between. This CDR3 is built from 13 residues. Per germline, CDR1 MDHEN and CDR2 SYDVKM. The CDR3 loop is CASTRNLNTEAFF. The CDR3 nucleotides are TGTGCCAGTACCAGAAATTTGAACACTGAAGCTTTCTTT.

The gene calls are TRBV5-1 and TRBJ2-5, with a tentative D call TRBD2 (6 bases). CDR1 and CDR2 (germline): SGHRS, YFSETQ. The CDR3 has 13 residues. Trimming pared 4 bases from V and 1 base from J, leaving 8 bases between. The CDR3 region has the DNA TGCGCCAGCAGCCCGGGACTCCAAGAGACCCAGTACTTC. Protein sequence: CASSPGLQETQYF.

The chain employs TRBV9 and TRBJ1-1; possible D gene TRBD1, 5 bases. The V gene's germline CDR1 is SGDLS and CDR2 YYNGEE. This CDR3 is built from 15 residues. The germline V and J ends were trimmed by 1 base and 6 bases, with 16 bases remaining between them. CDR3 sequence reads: CASSVFPRQGSEAFF. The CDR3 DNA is TGTGCCAGCAGCGTATTTCCGCGTCAGGGATCTGAAGCTTTCTTT.

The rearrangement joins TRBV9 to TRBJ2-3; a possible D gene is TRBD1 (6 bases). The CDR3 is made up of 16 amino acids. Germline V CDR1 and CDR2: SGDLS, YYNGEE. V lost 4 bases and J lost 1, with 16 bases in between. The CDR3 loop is CASSSRPDRRTDTQYF. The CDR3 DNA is TGTGCCAGCAGCTCGAGGCCGGACAGACGCACAGATACGCAGTATTTT.

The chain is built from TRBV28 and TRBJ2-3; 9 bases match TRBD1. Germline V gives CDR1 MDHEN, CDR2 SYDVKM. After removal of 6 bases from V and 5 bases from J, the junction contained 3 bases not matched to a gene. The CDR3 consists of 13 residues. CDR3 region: CASRGQGEDTQYF. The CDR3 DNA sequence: TGTGCCAGCAGGGGACAGGGCGAAGATACGCAGTATTTT.

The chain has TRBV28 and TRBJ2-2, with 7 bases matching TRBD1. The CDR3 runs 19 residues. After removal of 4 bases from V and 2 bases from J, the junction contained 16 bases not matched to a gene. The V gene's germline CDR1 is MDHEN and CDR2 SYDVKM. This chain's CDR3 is CASSSKGIGTAPNTGELFF. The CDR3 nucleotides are TGTGCCAGCAGTTCTAAAGGGATAGGGACAGCGCCCAACACCGGGGAGCTGTTTTTT.

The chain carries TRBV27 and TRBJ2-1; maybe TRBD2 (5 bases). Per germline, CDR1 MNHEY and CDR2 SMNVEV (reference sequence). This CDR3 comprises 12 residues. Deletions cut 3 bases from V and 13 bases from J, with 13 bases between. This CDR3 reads CASSLGSDKQFF. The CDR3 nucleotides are TGTGCCAGCAGTTTGGGGAGCGATAAACAGTTCTTC.

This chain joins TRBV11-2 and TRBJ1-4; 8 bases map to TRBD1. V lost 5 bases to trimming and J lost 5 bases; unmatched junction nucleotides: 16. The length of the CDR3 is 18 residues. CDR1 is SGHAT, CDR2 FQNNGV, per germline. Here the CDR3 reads CASSLNVIRQGRNEKLFF. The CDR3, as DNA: TGTGCCAGCAGCCTCAACGTAATCCGACAGGGGAGAAATGAAAAACTGTTTTTT.

The CDR3 nucleotides read TGTGCCAGCAGCCAACTCAGAGGGTCTGTCTATGGCTACACCTTC. Protein product: CASSQLRGSVYGYTF. The chain recombines TRBV14 with TRBJ1-2; D not certain. CDR3 length: 15 residues. Germline V gene lookup returns CDR1 SGHDN and CDR2 FVKESK. V was shortened by 2 bases and J by 4 bases, with 14 bases between the two germline ends.

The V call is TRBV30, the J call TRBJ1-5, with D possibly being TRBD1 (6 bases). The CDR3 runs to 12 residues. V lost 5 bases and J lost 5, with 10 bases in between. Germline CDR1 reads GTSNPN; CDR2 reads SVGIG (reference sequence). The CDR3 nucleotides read TGTGCCTGGGGTGGACAGCATCAGCCCCAGCATTTT. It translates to CAWGGQHQPQHF.

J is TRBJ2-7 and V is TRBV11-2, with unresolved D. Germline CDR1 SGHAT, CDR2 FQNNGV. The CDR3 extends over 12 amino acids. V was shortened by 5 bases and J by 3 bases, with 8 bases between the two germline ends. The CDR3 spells CASSDLRYEQYF. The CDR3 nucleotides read TGTGCCAGCAGCGATCTACGCTACGAGCAGTACTTC.

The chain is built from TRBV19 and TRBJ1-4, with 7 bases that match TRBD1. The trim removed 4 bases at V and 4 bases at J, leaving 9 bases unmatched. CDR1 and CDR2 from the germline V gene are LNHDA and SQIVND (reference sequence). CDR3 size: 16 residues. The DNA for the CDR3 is TGTGCCAGTAGTAAGGCAGGGGGTACAAATAATGAAAAACTGTTTTTT. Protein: CASSKAGGTNNEKLFF.